The next 22 T cell receptor beta chains were all read from a single sample in a study of T cells in Graves' hyperthyroidism and ophthalmopathy. Amplification targeted TCR beta CDR3 regions from RNA transcripts. TCR CDR3 regions were first amplified by RT-PCR with HTBI primers. Using its own MiXCR run on the multiplex PCR reads, TCRdb lists one record per CDR3 protein. The sample carries approximately 480,000 distinct CDR3 sequences, about a fifth recorded once. Sequencing was carried out using blood. The receptors shown here come from a man between 18 and 35 years old with Graves' hyperthyroidism.

This clonotype was recorded at least ten times. The chain recombines TRBV12-3 or TRBV12-4 with TRBJ1-6; D unresolved. Trimming removed 3 bases from V and 0 bases from J, with 12 bases in between. This CDR3 spans 17 amino acids. CDR3 nucleotide sequence: TGTGCCAGCAGTTTGAGAGAACAGTCCTCCTATAATTCACCCCTCCACTTT. It yields the protein CASSLREQSSYNSPLHF.

The sample holds many counts of this clonotype. The chain couples TRBV24-1 to TRBJ2-6; 12 bases line up with TRBD1. V was clipped by 12 bases and J by 4 bases; unmatched bases: 15. This CDR3 spans 18 amino acids. The germline gives CDR1 KGHDR, CDR2 SFDVKD. The CDR3 sequence: CALGFPGQGAYGANVLTF. The DNA of the CDR3 is TGTGCCTTGGGGTTTCCGGGACAGGGGGCTTACGGGGCCAACGTCCTGACTTTC.

The CDR3 reads CASSQRLNTEAFF. The CDR3 bases are TGTGCCAGCAGCCAACGACTAAACACTGAAGCTTTCTTT. The rearrangement uses TRBV6-1 and TRBJ1-1; no clear D gene. Germline lookup yields CDR1 MNHNS and CDR2 SASEGT. CDR3 length: 13 amino acids. V was trimmed by 6 bases and J by 2 bases, leaving 10 bases between them.

In its sample, this clonotype is medium-sized. Relative to the germline gene, one junction end is altered; a read error may explain this. The CDR3 sequence is CASSLGSTEAFF. As DNA, the CDR3 is TGTGCCAGCAGTTTGGGTTCGACTGAAGCTTTCTTT. The chain recombines TRBV5-6 with TRBJ1-1; unclear D gene. Germline values: CDR1 SGHDT, CDR2 YYEEEE. CDR3 length equals 12 residues.

This clonotype was counted only a few times. The J gene is TRBJ1-5, the V gene TRBV12-3 or TRBV12-4; no firm D call. The CDR3 length is 18 residues. Trimming cost V 2 bases and J 0 bases, with 17 bases left between them. CDR3 sequence reads: CASSLFGADSHSNQPQHF. Written as DNA, the CDR3 is TGTGCCAGCAGTTTATTCGGCGCTGACTCCCATAGCAATCAGCCCCAGCATTTT.

This clonotype was observed once. The rearrangement uses TRBV27 and TRBJ2-7; 9 nucleotides line up with TRBD2. Germline V gene sequence: CDR1 MNHEY, CDR2 SMNVEV (reference sequence). This CDR3 contains 14 residues. Germline trimming cut 6 bases from V and 5 bases from J; bases unmatched to any gene: 8. Here the CDR3 reads CASRTSGRTDEQYF. The CDR3 DNA sequence: TGTGCCAGCAGGACAAGCGGGAGGACCGACGAGCAGTACTTC.

The rearrangement joins TRBV6-1 to TRBJ1-3; D ambiguous. Trimming shortened V by 7 bases and J by 0 bases, and 13 bases separated the two germline ends. Germline CDR1 and CDR2: MNHNS and SASEGT. This CDR3 spans 15 amino acids. The CDR3 spells CASNAEGISGNTIYF. CDR3 coding DNA: TGTGCCAGCAATGCTGAGGGCATCTCTGGAAACACCATATATTTT.

The chain links TRBV30 to TRBJ1-1; tentative D call: TRBD1 (5 bases). The CDR3 loop spans 13 amino acids. The V end lost 0 bases, the J end lost 5 bases, and 10 bases lay between the germline ends. Germline V lookup: CDR1 GTSNPN, CDR2 SVGIG (reference sequence). This chain's CDR3 is CAWSVMGETEAFF. In DNA, the CDR3 is TGTGCCTGGAGTGTAATGGGGGAGACTGAAGCTTTCTTT.

In this sample, this clonotype turned up many times. The CDR3 is CASSPEARGETQYF. The CDR3 DNA sequence: TGTGCCAGCAGTCCAGAGGCTCGAGGAGAGACCCAGTACTTC. V is TRBV12-3 or TRBV12-4 and J is TRBJ2-5; no clear D gene. Trimming stripped 5 bases from V and 4 bases from J, with 14 bases between. CDR3 length: 14 residues.

There are many counts of this clonotype. This chain connects TRBV2 to TRBJ2-7; D is possibly TRBD1 or TRBD2 (5 bases each). Germline V gives CDR1 SNHLY, CDR2 FYNNEI. V lost 2 bases to trimming and J lost 7 bases, with 18 bases between them. The CDR3 length is 15 residues. The CDR3: CASSEHVGPVREQYF. DNA for the CDR3: TGTGCCAGCAGTGAACATGTGGGACCCGTTCGGGAGCAGTACTTC.

This clonotype occurred once. CDR3 DNA: TGTGCCAGCAGCTTAGGGGGTGGCACCTCTCTTTCCACTGAAGCTTTCTTT. Translation gives CASSLGGGTSLSTEAFF. J is TRBJ1-1 and V is TRBV7-8, with D unresolved. The CDR3 length is 17 residues. Looked up from germline, CDR1 is SGHVS and CDR2 is FQNEAQ. V lost 1 base and J lost 4, with 19 bases in between.

The chain combines TRBV27 with TRBJ2-7; D might be TRBD1 or TRBD2, each matching 6 bases. V was pared by 2 bases and J by 4 bases, with 12 bases between. Germline CDR1 and CDR2: MNHEY and SMNVEV (reference sequence). This CDR3 is 14 amino acids long. The CDR3 DNA reads TGTGCCAGCAGTTTAAGGGGGGCTCTATACGAGCAGTACTTC. Translated: CASSLRGALYEQYF.

About this clonotype itself: Likely a read error: the CDR3 ends without its conserved phenylalanine or tryptophan. The chain employs TRBV6-1 and TRBJ1-5, with a weak D call TRBD1 (6 bases). Trimming removed 6 bases from V and 2 bases from J, with 14 bases in between. The CDR3 totals 15 residues. Germline V gene data show CDR1 as MNHNS and CDR2 as SASEGT. The CDR3 region has the DNA TGTGCCAGCAGCCCTGAAGGGGGTGGCAATCAGCCCCAGCATTAT. Translation: CASSPEGGGNQPQHY.

V usage is TRBV5-8 and J usage is TRBJ2-7; the match to TRBD1 covers 10 bases. Germline V lookup: CDR1 SGHTS, CDR2 YDEGEE. The length of the CDR3 is 15 residues. The V and J ends lost 0 bases and 5 bases, in that order; junction bases with no gene match: 5. This CDR3 reads CASSLVGTGAHEQYF. The DNA for the CDR3 is TGTGCCAGCAGCTTGGTAGGGACAGGGGCTCACGAGCAGTACTTC.

In its sample, this clonotype was seen a few times. J is TRBJ1-2 and V is TRBV12-3 or TRBV12-4; TRBD1 might be the D (6 bases). The CDR3 totals 16 residues. The V gene lost 2 bases and the J gene lost 0 bases, with 13 bases spanning the gap. CDR3 nucleotide sequence: TGTGCCAGCAGTTTAACCCTGAGGACAGCTAACTATGGCTACACCTTC. This gives the protein CASSLTLRTANYGYTF.

The rearrangement joins TRBV5-1 to TRBJ1-2, with 7 bases lining up with TRBD1. The V gene end was trimmed by 0 bases and the J gene end by 1 base; junction bases not matched to a gene: 6. The CDR3 is made up of 16 amino acids. Germline lookup yields CDR1 SGHRS and CDR2 YFSETQ. CDR3 in amino acids: CASSLDAGQYNYGYTF. The CDR3 nucleotides are TGCGCCAGCAGCTTGGATGCGGGACAGTATAACTATGGCTACACCTTC.

This clonotype was recorded many times. The chain employs TRBV20-1 and TRBJ2-7; D not resolved. The V gene's germline CDR1 is DFQATT and CDR2 SNEGSKA (reference sequence). The germline V and J ends were trimmed by 2 bases and 9 bases, with 23 bases remaining between them. The CDR3 is 15 amino acids. The CDR3 DNA reads TGCAGTGCTAGATGGATATCGTCAGGCACGCTAGGGCAGTACTTC. This sequence encodes CSARWISSGTLGQYF.

In this sample, this clonotype turned up many times. The CDR3 spells CASSLIRDEQYF. As DNA, the CDR3 is TGTGCCAGCAGTTTAATTCGGGACGAGCAGTACTTC. This chain connects TRBV28 to TRBJ2-7; D is unclear. The CDR3 is made up of 12 amino acids. Germline loops: CDR1 MDHEN, CDR2 SYDVKM. Trimming shortened V by 2 bases and J by 5 bases, and 7 bases separated the two germline ends.

This clonotype was picked up many times. The chain links TRBV19 to TRBJ1-5; 7 positions agree with TRBD1. V shed 5 bases and J 3 bases; nucleotides not matched to a gene: 4. Per germline, CDR1 LNHDA and CDR2 SQIVND (reference sequence). The CDR3 contains 14 residues. The CDR3 DNA is TGTGCCAGTAGTCCGACAGGGACCAATCAGCCCCAGCATTTT. Its protein is CASSPTGTNQPQHF.

Ten or more counts support this clonotype. The V gene is TRBV2, the J gene TRBJ1-2; D unresolved. V lost 5 bases and J 0 bases, leaving 10 bases between the germline ends. Germline CDR1 and CDR2: SNHLY and FYNNEI. The CDR3 totals 14 residues. The CDR3 region is CASSLGKANYGYTF. The CDR3 DNA sequence: TGTGCCAGCAGTTTGGGGAAAGCTAACTATGGCTACACCTTC.

This clonotype was recorded at least ten times. V is TRBV6-1 and J is TRBJ1-1; weak D call: TRBD1 (6 bases). The V gene lost 6 bases and the J gene lost 4 bases, with 9 bases spanning the gap. The germline gives CDR1 MNHNS, CDR2 SASEGT. This CDR3 has 12 residues. The CDR3 nucleotides read TGTGCCAGCAGCCACAGGGCCACTGAAGCTTTCTTT. It codes for CASSHRATEAFF.

This clonotype was recorded at least ten times. V is TRBV12-3 or TRBV12-4 and J is TRBJ1-5; D is unclear. The CDR3 totals 13 residues. V was clipped by 3 bases and J by 4 bases, with 7 bases between them. CDR3 DNA sequence: TGTGCCAGCAGTTTTGCGGATAATCAGCCCCAGCATTTT. The encoded protein is CASSFADNQPQHF.